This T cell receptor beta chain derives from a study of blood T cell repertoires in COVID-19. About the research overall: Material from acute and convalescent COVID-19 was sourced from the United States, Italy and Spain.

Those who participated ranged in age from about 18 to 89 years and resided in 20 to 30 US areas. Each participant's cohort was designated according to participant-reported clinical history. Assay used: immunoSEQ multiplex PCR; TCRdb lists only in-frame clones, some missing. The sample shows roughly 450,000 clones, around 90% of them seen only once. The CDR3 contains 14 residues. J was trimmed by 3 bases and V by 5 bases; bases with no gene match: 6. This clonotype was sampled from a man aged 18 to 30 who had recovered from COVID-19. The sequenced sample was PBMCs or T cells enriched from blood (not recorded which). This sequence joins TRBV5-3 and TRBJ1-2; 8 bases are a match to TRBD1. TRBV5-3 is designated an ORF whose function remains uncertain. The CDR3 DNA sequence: TGTGCCAGAAGAACTAAACAGGGGGACTATGGCTACACCTTC. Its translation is CARRTKQGDYGYTF.